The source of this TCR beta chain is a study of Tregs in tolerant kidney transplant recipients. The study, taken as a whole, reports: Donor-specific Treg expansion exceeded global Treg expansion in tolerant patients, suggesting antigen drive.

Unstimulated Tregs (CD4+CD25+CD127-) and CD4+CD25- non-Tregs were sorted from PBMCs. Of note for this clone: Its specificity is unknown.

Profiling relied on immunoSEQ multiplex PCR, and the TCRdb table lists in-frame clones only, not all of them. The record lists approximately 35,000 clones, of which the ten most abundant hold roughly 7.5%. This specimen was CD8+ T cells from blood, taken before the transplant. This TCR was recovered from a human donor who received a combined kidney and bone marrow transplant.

The CDR3 loop is CSARDMGTSGRSSYEQYF. The sequenced part of the CDR3 DNA is TGCAGTGCTAGAGATATGGGGACTAGCGGGAGGTCGTCCTACGAG. The gene calls are TRBV20-1 and TRBJ2-7; 15 bases map to TRBD2. The read stops 3 residues short of the end of the CDR3; the missing end is completed from the germline J gene. This CDR3 has 18 residues. V lost 0 bases to trimming and J lost 1 base; unmatched junction nucleotides: 7. The germline V gene encodes CDR1 DFQATT and CDR2 SNEGSKA (reference sequence).